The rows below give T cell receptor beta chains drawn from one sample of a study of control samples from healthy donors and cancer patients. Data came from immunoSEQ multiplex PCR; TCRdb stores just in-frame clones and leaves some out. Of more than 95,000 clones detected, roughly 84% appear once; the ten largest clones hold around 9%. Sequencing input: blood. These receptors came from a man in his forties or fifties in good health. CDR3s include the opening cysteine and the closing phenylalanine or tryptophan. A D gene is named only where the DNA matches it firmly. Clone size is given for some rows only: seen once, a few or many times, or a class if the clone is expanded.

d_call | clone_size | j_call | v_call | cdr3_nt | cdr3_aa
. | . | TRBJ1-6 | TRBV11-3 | TGTGCCAGCACCTCGACGGGTTTTAATTCACCCCTCCACTTT | CASTSTGFNSPLHF
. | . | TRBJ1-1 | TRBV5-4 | TGTGCCAGCAGCTTGGGAGGGAAGGTAGACACTGAAGCTTTCTTT | CASSLGGKVDTEAFF
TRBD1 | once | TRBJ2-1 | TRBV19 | TGTGCCAGTAGTATCCTACCCGGGACAGGGGTGAATGAGCAGTTCTTC | CASSILPGTGVNEQFF
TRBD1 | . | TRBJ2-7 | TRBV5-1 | TGCGCCAGCAGCTTTGGGACAGGCTACGAGCAGTACTTC | CASSFGTGYEQYF
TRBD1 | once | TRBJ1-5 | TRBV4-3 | TGCGCCAGCAGCCCCCGGACAGGGGTGAATCAGCCCCAGCATTTT | CASSPRTGVNQPQHF
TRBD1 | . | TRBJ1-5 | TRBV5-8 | TGTGCCAGCAGCCCGGGACAGGCAATCAATCAGCCCCAGCATTTT | CASSPGQAINQPQHF
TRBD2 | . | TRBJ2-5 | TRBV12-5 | TGTGCTAGTGGTTTGGCGAGACTAGCGGGGATAAACCAAGAGACCCAGTACTTC | CASGLARLAGINQETQYF
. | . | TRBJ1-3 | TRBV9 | TGTGCCAGCAGCGTTGCGGCTACCTCTGGAAACACCATATATTTT | CASSVAATSGNTIYF
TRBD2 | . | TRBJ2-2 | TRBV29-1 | TGCAGCGGCACCGCGGGGGGCTTGAACACCGGGGAGCTGTTTTTT | CSGTAGGLNTGELFF
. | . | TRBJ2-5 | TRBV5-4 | TGTGCCAGCAGCTGGACCGGGACCCCTTTAGATACCCAGTACTTC | CASSWTGTPLDTQYF
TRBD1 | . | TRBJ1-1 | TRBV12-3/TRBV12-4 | TGTGCCAGCAGTACCGGGACAGGGGAAGCTTTCTTT | CASSTGTGEAFF